These T cell receptor beta chains were read from a single sample in a study of T-cell reconstitution after alpha-beta-depleted transplantation in children. TCRdb re-called the PCR reads through MiXCR, storing one row per CDR3 protein. In the table there are some 640,000 distinct CDR3 sequences, 16% of which are singletons. Sequencing used PBMCs from the stem cell graft donor, obtained from the stem cell graft. All receptors derive from a human donor who donated a stem cell graft to a child with acute myeloid leukemia. Both conserved end residues are part of each CDR3. The D gene is left open where the match is weak. Clone size is stated in some rows and not others, as once, few, many or a class when expanded.

D	V	J	size	length	CDR3	DNA
TRBD2	TRBV20-1	TRBJ2-3	many	17	CSARPMTSGGPEDTQYF	TGCAGTGCTCGCCCCATGACTAGCGGGGGGCCCGAAGATACGCAGTATTTT
TRBD1	TRBV5-1	TRBJ2-1	many	13	CASRTGSRNEQFF	TGCGCCAGCAGGACAGGGTCTCGGAATGAGCAGTTCTTC
-	TRBV10-3	TRBJ2-1	many	15	CAISEGAGATNEQFF	TGTGCCATCAGTGAGGGGGCAGGGGCAACGAATGAGCAGTTCTTC
-	TRBV5-1	TRBJ2-1	many	14	CASSVDPSYNEQFF	TGCGCCAGCAGTGTGGACCCCTCCTACAATGAGCAGTTCTTC
-	TRBV7-2	TRBJ1-1	many	17	CASSLLQLLRRNTEAFF	TGTGCCAGCAGCTTATTACAGTTATTACGACGGAACACTGAAGCTTTCTTT
TRBD1	TRBV7-2	TRBJ2-7	-	15	CASSYKLGQGVEQYF	TGTGCCAGCAGTTACAAGTTAGGACAGGGTGTCGAGCAGTACTTC
TRBD2	TRBV5-1	TRBJ2-5	-	15	CASSLSSGEEETQYF	TGCGCCAGCAGCTTAAGTAGCGGGGAGGAAGAGACCCAGTACTTC
-	TRBV15	TRBJ1-1	-	15	CATSRATGPNTEAFF	TGTGCCACCAGCAGAGCTACAGGACCGAACACTGAAGCTTTCTTT
-	TRBV7-3	TRBJ2-3	-	13	CASSSGHPDTQYF	TGTGCCAGCAGTTCAGGACATCCAGATACGCAGTATTTT
-	TRBV5-1	TRBJ1-1	many	13	CASSPQFSTEAFF	TGCGCCAGCAGCCCACAGTTTTCCACTGAAGCTTTCTTT
-	TRBV20-1	TRBJ1-6	many	15	CSAKPDSNNNSPLHF	TGCAGTGCCAAGCCGGACAGCAACAATAATTCACCCCTCCACTTT